Described below is a single T cell receptor beta chain sequence and its context. This entry is derived from a study of T-cell memory formation after mild COVID-19. TCRdb recomputed calls from the 5' RACE reads with MiXCR, one row per CDR3 protein. The data hold 150,000 to 200,000 distinct CDR3 sequences, with about 14% observed a single time. Sequencing was performed on PBMCs or a T cell subset sorted from them (not recorded which). This clonotype originated in an adult woman who had mild COVID-19 (a few samples of this study predate the infection). Cell type and time point are not known.

CDR3 amino acids: CAISWTQGGGPIEQYF. The DNA for the CDR3 is TGTGCCATCAGCTGGACTCAGGGGGGAGGGCCGATCGAGCAGTACTTC. This chain joins TRBV10-3 and TRBJ2-7; the D call may be TRBD1 or TRBD2 (7 bases each). Trimming pared 6 bases from V and 6 bases from J, leaving 24 bases between. CDR1 ENHRY and CDR2 SYGVKD come from the germline V gene. The length of the CDR3 is 16 residues.